Listed below are T cell receptor beta chains from one sample, sequenced in a study of beta chain features in type 1 diabetes. Sequenced by immunoSEQ multiplex PCR; TCRdb stores in-frame clones only, minus some. The table shows roughly 290,000 clones, with around 7.8% occurring only once. What was sequenced was central memory CD4+ T cells from blood. These receptors were taken from a woman aged 18 to 35 in good health. Each CDR3 is given with its conserved first and last residue. The D gene is left open where the match is weak. Some rows have no size entry. The others give once, few or many, or a class for an expanded clone.

size: NA; J: TRBJ2-5; D: NA; V: TRBV4-1; CDR3: CASSQDFQETQYF; DNA: TGCGCCAGCAGCCAAGACTTCCAAGAGACCCAGTACTTC
size: NA; J: TRBJ2-3; D: NA; V: TRBV6-5; CDR3: CASSLAGQPRDTQYF; DNA: TGTGCCAGCAGCTTAGCGGGACAGCCCAGGGATACGCAGTATTTT
size: once; J: TRBJ2-5; D: TRBD1; V: TRBV5-6; CDR3: CASSFLPTGTGWETQYF; DNA: TGTGCCAGCAGCTTTCTACCGACCGGGACAGGATGGGAGACCCAGTACTTC
size: many; J: TRBJ2-3; D: NA; V: TRBV4-3; CDR3: CASSQGPSTDTQYF; DNA: TGCGCCAGCAGCCAAGGCCCTAGCACAGATACGCAGTATTTT
size: many; J: TRBJ1-3; D: NA; V: TRBV18; CDR3: CASSPLQGNGNTIYF; DNA: TGTGCCAGCTCACCGCTACAGGGAAATGGAAACACCATATATTTT
size: NA; J: TRBJ1-1; D: NA; V: TRBV11-3; CDR3: CASSFVGLNTEAFF; DNA: TGTGCCAGCAGCTTCGTAGGGCTGAACACTGAAGCTTTCTTT
size: many; J: TRBJ2-1; D: NA; V: TRBV14; CDR3: CASSQDRDEQFF; DNA: TGTGCCAGCAGCCAAGATCGGGACGAGCAGTTCTTC
size: many; J: TRBJ2-5; D: NA; V: TRBV5-6; CDR3: CASSLYSAKTQYF; DNA: TGTGCCAGCAGCTTGTATTCTGCGAAGACCCAGTACTTC
size: few; J: TRBJ2-1; D: TRBD2; V: TRBV9; CDR3: CASSPIAGDSNEQFF; DNA: TGTGCCAGCAGCCCCATAGCGGGAGATTCCAATGAGCAGTTCTTC
size: many; J: TRBJ2-1; D: NA; V: TRBV4-2; CDR3: CASSQRDHYNEQFF; DNA: TGTGCCAGCAGCCAGAGGGACCACTACAATGAGCAGTTCTTC
size: NA; J: TRBJ1-4; D: NA; V: TRBV29-1; CDR3: CSVEGTGFPNEKLFF; DNA: TGCAGCGTTGAAGGAACAGGGTTCCCAAATGAAAAACTGTTTTTT
size: NA; J: TRBJ1-5; D: NA; V: TRBV7-2; CDR3: CASSPRGGRGQPQHF; DNA: TGTGCCAGCAGCCCCAGGGGCGGGAGGGGTCAGCCCCAGCATTTT
size: many; J: TRBJ2-2; D: NA; V: TRBV11-2; CDR3: CASSLRGIQRDTGELFF; DNA: TGTGCCAGCAGCTTAAGGGGGATCCAGCGGGACACCGGGGAGCTGTTTTTT
size: NA; J: TRBJ2-5; D: NA; V: TRBV9; CDR3: CASSEGDLYQETQYF; DNA: TGTGCCAGCAGCGAAGGGGACCTGTACCAAGAGACCCAGTACTTC
size: NA; J: TRBJ2-7; D: TRBD2; V: TRBV6-6; CDR3: CASGEREAHREQYF; DNA: TGTGCCAGCGGGGAGCGGGAGGCCCACAGGGAGCAGTACTTC
size: NA; J: TRBJ2-4; D: NA; V: TRBV5-4; CDR3: CASSQTLSVRNIQYF; DNA: TGCGCCAGCAGCCAGACACTAAGTGTGCGGAACATTCAGTACTTC
size: NA; J: TRBJ2-3; D: NA; V: TRBV6-5; CDR3: CASSYGGAQYF; DNA: TGTGCCAGCAGTTATGGGGGGGCCCAGTATTTT
size: few; J: TRBJ2-5; D: NA; V: TRBV25-1; CDR3: CASSPTYQETQYF; DNA: TGTGCCAGCAGCCCAACGTACCAAGAGACCCAGTACTTC